Below are 4 T cell receptor beta chains sequenced from a single sample in a study of OX40 agonist ivuxolimab in advanced cancers. Data came from immunoSEQ multiplex PCR; TCRdb stores just in-frame clones and leaves some out. The sample consists of more than 50,000 clones, approximately 83% of them appearing once. The sample in question was CD4+ or CD8+ T cells sorted from blood, obtained in a trial of the OX40 agonist ivuxolimab. The receptors derive from an adult with an advanced solid tumor such as melanoma, head and neck, liver or kidney cancer.

The chain carries TRBV7-9 and TRBJ2-1; D is ambiguous. Trimming removed 1 base from V and 8 bases from J, with 18 bases in between. Germline V gives CDR1 SEHNR, CDR2 FQNEAQ (reference sequence). The CDR3 consists of 16 residues. CDR3 DNA sequence: TGTGCCAGCAGCTTAGAGACCACAGTGAATGATGATGAGCAGTTCTTC. This sequence encodes CASSLETTVNDDEQFF.

Of note for this clone: At one of its ends the junction is not consistent with the germline gene, which may arise from a read error. The chain links TRBV5-3 to TRBJ1-1; the match to TRBD1 covers 7 bases. TRBV5-3 is an open reading frame, and its role is uncertain. The CDR3 spans 14 residues. CDR3 in DNA: TGTGCCAGCAGCTTGACAGGGATGAACACTGAAGCTTTCTTT. Its protein is CASSLTGMNTEAFF.

The chain carries TRBV7-9 and TRBJ1-4; perhaps TRBD1 as D (5 bases). V lost 5 bases and J 10 bases, leaving 20 bases between the germline ends. Per germline, CDR1 SEHNR and CDR2 FQNEAQ (reference sequence). The CDR3 loop spans 15 amino acids. CDR3 coding DNA: TGTGCCAGCAGCGAGCCGGACTCCAAAGGGGTAAAACTGTTTTTT. This translates into CASSEPDSKGVKLFF. Supplemented by reference TRBV7-9 and TRBJ1-4, the full variable domain reads DTGVSQNPRHKITKRGQNVTFRCDPISEHNRLYWYRQTLGQGPEFLTYFQNEAQLEKSRLLSDRFSAERPKGSFSTLEIQRTEQGDSAMYLCASSEPDSKGVKLFFGSGTQLSVL.

V is TRBV9 and J is TRBJ1-5, with no clear D. V shed 0 bases and J shed 5 bases, with 6 bases lying between them. CDR1 and CDR2 (germline): SGDLS, YYNGEE. The CDR3 extends over 13 amino acids. The CDR3 reads CASSVVPHQPQHF. CDR3 nucleotides: TGTGCCAGCAGCGTAGTCCCCCATCAGCCCCAGCATTTT.